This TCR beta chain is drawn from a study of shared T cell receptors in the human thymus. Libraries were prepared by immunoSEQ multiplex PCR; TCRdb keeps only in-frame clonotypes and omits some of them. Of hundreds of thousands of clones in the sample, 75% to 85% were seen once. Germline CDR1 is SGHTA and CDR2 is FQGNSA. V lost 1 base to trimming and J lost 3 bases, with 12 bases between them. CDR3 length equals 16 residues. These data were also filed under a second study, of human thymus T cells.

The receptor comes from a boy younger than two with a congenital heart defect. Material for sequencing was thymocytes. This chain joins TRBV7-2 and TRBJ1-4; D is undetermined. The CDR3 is CASSLEGLGANEKLFF. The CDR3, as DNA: TGTGCCAGCAGCTTAGAGGGCCTGGGAGCTAATGAAAAACTGTTTTTT.